The present T cell receptor beta chain was sequenced within a study of cytomegalovirus exposure and HLA in healthy donors. On the study more broadly: Approximately 200 million T cells yielded more than 90 million unique TCR beta sequences in earlier analysis. Whole-study results and caveats: Later analysis identified several of the most significant clusters that appeared linked to common viral pathogens.

PCR employed 60 Vbeta and 13 Jbeta primers. TCRdb's copy holds only in-frame clones and misses some; the assay was immunoSEQ multiplex PCR. The sample includes about 180,000 clones, approximately 80% of them seen just once. On this clone itself: The antigen is unknown.

Input material: PBMCs. The clonotype was recovered from a woman between 45 and 60 years old in good health and CMV-seronegative.

CDR3 loop: CASSLGITGGNQPQHF. The CDR3 DNA reads TGTGCCAGCAGCTTAGGGATAACAGGGGGCAATCAGCCCCAGCATTTT. This chain uses TRBV7-2 with TRBJ1-5; 7 bases match TRBD1. Germline V gives CDR1 SGHTA, CDR2 FQGNSA. Unmatched junction bases numbered 5, after V lost 1 base and J lost 2 bases. The CDR3 totals 16 residues. Variable domain in full (rest from reference TRBV7-2 and TRBJ1-5): GAGVSQSPSNKVTEKGKDVELRCDPISGHTALYWYRQSLGQGLEFLIYFQGNSAPDKSGLPSDRFSAERTGGSVSTLTIQRTQQEDSAVYLCASSLGITGGNQPQHFGDGTRLSIL.